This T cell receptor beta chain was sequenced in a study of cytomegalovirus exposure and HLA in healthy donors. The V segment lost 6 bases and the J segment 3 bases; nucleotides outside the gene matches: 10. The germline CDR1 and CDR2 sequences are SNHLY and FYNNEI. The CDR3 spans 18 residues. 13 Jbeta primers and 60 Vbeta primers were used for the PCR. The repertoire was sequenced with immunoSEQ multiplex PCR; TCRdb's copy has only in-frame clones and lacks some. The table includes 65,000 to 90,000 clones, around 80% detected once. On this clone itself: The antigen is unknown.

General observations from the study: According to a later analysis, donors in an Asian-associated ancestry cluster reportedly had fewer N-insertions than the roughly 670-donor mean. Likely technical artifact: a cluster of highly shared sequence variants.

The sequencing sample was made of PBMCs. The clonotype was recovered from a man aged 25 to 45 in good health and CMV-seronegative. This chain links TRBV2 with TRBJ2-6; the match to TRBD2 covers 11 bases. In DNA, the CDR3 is TGTGCCAGCAGAGGACTAGCGGGTGGATCGGGTGGGGCCAACGTCCTGACTTTC. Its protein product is CASRGLAGGSGGANVLTF.